This T cell receptor beta chain is from a study of T cell responses to AZD1222 COVID-19 vaccine. Study results and limitations: Nearly half of spike-specific TCRs reportedly target variant regions that are unmutated in the B.1.351 and B.1.1.7 variants.

With 10 bases clipped from V and 7 bases from J, the junction kept 7 bases outside the gene matches. The CDR3 is made up of 14 amino acids. Germline loops: CDR1 MNHEY, CDR2 SVGAGI. This table comes from immunoSEQ multiplex PCR, and its TCRdb copy is limited to in-frame clones, with some not included. Among about 130,000 clones listed, 90% were seen once. In the case of this clone: Its antigen is still unknown.

This sequence was found in an adult in good health. The rearrangement links TRBV6-5 to TRBJ2-2; 12 positions match TRBD2. The sample in question was peripheral blood, obtained on day 0 of MenACWY control vaccination. DNA for the CDR3: TGTGCCACAACTAGCGGGGGGAGCGACGGGGAGCTGTTTTTT. It specifies CATTSGGSDGELFF.